Included here is one T cell receptor (beta chain) sequence, with context. Antigen specificity is unknown. The data were obtained in a study of cytomegalovirus exposure and HLA in healthy donors. General study findings and limits: Later analysis indicated greater clonal expansion among HLA-associated TCR beta chains than among equally common other chains. The presence/absence work took it that sequencing depth was about the same across donors. The majority of CMV-associated TCR beta chains were reported as apparently HLA-restricted in a later analysis. In an earlier analysis, productive rearrangement rates for most beta V segments clustered near 87% or 30%.

The PCR was carried out with 60 Vbeta primers and 13 Jbeta primers. Using immunoSEQ multiplex PCR, the repertoire was profiled, and TCRdb retains in-frame clones only, with some absent. The sample shows 180,000 or so clones, 60% to 80% of them seen only once. CDR1 SGHRS and CDR2 YFSETQ come from the germline V gene. The CDR3 length is 12 residues. Deletions cut 5 bases from V and 1 base from J, with 6 bases between. The chain has TRBV5-1 and TRBJ2-5; perhaps TRBD2 as D (6 bases). This clonotype originated in a man between 45 and 60 years old in good health and CMV-seropositive. Sequenced input: PBMCs. The CDR3 spells CASRGLQETQYF. Here the CDR3 DNA reads TGCGCCAGCAGGGGACTCCAAGAGACCCAGTACTTC.